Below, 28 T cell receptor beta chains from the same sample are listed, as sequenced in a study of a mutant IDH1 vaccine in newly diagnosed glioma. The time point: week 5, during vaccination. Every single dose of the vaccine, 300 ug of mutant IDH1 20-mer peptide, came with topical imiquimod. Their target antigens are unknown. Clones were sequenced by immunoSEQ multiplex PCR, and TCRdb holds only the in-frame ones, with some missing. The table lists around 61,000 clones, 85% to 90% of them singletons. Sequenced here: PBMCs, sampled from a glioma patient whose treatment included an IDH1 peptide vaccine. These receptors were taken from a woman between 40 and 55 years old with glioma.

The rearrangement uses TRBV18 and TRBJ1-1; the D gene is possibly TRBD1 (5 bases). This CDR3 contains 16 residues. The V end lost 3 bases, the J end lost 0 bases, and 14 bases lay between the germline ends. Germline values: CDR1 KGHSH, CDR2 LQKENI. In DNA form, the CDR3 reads TGTGCCAGCTCACCGTCCACAGGACGGGTGAACACTGAAGCTTTCTTT. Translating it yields CASSPSTGRVNTEAFF.

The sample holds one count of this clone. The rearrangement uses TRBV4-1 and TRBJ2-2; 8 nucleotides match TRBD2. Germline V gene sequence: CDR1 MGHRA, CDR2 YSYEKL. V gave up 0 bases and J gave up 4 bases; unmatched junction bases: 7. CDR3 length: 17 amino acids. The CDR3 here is CASSQDPGGRFTGELFF. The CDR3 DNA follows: TGCGCCAGCAGCCAAGATCCTGGCGGGAGGTTCACCGGGGAGCTGTTTTTT.

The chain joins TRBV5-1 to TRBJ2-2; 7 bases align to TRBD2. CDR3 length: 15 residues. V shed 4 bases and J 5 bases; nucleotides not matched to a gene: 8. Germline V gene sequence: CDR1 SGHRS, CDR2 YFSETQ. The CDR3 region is CASSPRGGVTGELFF. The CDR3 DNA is TGCGCCAGCAGCCCTCGTGGGGGGGTTACCGGGGAGCTGTTTTTT. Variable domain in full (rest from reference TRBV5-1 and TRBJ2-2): KAGVTQTPRYLIKTRGQQVTLSCSPISGHRSVSWYQQTPGQGLQFLFEYFSETQRNKGNFPGRFSGRQFSNSRSEMNVSTLELGDSALYLCASSPRGGVTGELFFGEGSRLTVL.

The CDR3 spells CASSVGQMGANQPQHF. Written as DNA, the CDR3 is TGCGCCAGCAGCGTGGGACAGATGGGGGCCAATCAGCCCCAGCATTTT. This chain connects TRBV5-1 to TRBJ1-5; 7 bases are a match to TRBD1. The CDR3 covers 16 residues. Trimming removed 4 bases from V and 3 bases from J; junction bases left unmatched: 10. Germline-derived CDR1 and CDR2 are SGHRS and YFSETQ.

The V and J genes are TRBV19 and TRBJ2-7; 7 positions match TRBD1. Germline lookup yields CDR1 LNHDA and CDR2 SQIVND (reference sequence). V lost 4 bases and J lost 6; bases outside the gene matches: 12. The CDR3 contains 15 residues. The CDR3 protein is CASSTPGQMFTEQYF. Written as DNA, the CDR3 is TGTGCCAGTAGTACACCGGGACAGATGTTTACCGAGCAGTACTTC.

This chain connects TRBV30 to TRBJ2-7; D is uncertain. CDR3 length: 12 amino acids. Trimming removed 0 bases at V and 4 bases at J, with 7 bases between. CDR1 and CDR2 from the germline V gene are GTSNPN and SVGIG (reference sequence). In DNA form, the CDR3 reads TGTGCCTGGAGTGTTAGGAATTACGAGCAGTACTTC. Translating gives CAWSVRNYEQYF.

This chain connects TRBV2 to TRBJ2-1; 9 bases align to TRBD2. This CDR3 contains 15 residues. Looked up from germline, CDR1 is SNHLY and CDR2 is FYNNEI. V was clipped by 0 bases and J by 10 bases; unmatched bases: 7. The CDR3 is CASSEAGGGAVEQFF. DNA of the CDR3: TGTGCCAGCAGTGAAGCAGGCGGGGGGGCGGTCGAGCAGTTCTTC.

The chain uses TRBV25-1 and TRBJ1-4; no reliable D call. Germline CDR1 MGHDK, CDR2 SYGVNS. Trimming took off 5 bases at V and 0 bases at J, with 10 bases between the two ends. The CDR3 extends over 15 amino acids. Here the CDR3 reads CASSSMEATNEKLFF. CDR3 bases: TGTGCCAGCAGTTCAATGGAAGCAACTAATGAAAAACTGTTTTTT.

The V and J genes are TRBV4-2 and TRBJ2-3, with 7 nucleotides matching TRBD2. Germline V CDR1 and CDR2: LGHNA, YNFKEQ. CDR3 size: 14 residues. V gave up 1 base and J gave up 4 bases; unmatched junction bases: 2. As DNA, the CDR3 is TGTGCCAGCAGCCAAGGTGGGGGGGCAGATACGCAGTATTTT. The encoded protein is CASSQGGGADTQYF.

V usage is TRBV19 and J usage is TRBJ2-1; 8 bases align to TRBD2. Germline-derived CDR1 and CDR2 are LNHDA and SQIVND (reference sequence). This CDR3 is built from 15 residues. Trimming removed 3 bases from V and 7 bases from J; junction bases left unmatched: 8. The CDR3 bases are TGTGCCAGTAGTATTTACGCGGGAGGAGGTAATGAGCAGTTCTTC. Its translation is CASSIYAGGGNEQFF.

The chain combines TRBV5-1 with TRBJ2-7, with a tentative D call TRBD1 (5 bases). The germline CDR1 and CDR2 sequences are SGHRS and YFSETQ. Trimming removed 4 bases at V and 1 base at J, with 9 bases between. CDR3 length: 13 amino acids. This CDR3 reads CASSPRGSYEQYF. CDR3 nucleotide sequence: TGCGCCAGCAGCCCTAGGGGTTCCTACGAGCAGTACTTC. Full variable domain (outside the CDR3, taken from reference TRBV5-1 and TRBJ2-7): KAGVTQTPRYLIKTRGQQVTLSCSPISGHRSVSWYQQTPGQGLQFLFEYFSETQRNKGNFPGRFSGRQFSNSRSEMNVSTLELGDSALYLCASSPRGSYEQYFGPGTRLTVT.

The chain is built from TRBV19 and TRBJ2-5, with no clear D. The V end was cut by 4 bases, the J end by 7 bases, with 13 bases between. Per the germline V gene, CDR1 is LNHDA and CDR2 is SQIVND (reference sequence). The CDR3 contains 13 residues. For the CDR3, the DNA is TGTGCCAGTAGTACCGACGGGCCCGGGACCCAGTACTTC. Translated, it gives CASSTDGPGTQYF.

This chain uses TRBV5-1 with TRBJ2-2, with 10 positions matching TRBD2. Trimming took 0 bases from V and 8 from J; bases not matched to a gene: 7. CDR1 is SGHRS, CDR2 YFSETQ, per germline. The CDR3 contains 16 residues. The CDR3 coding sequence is TGCGCCAGCAGCTTGGTTCTAGCGGGAGTTTCTGGGGAGCTGTTTTTT. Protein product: CASSLVLAGVSGELFF.

The CDR3 protein is CASSSSARMGQFF. CDR3 nucleotide sequence: TGTGCCAGCAGTTCATCAGCTAGGATGGGGCAGTTCTTC. V is TRBV27 and J is TRBJ2-1, with D uncertain. V was trimmed by 4 bases and J by 12 bases, leaving 16 bases between them. The CDR3 runs to 13 residues. Looked up from germline, CDR1 is MNHEY and CDR2 is SMNVEV (reference sequence).

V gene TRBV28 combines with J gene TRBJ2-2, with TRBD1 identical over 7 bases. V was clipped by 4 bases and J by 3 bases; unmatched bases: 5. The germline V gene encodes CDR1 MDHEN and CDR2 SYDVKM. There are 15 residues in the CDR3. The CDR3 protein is CASSWAGGYTGELFF. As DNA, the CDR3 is TGTGCCAGCAGTTGGGCAGGGGGATACACCGGGGAGCTGTTTTTT.

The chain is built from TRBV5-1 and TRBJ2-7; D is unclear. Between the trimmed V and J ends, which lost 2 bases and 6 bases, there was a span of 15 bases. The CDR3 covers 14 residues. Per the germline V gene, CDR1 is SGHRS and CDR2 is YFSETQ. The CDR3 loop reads CASSFNSGPLEQYF. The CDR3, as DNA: TGCGCCAGCAGCTTTAACAGTGGGCCACTCGAGCAGTACTTC.

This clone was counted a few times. The CDR3 region is CSADGLNYGYTF. CDR3 sequence (DNA): TGCAGCGCAGACGGCCTTAACTATGGCTACACCTTC. V gene TRBV29-1 combines with J gene TRBJ1-2; D gene ambiguous. Between the trimmed V and J ends, which lost 7 bases and 1 base, there was a span of 10 bases. The CDR3 covers 12 residues. Per the germline V gene, CDR1 is SQVTM and CDR2 is ANQGSEA.

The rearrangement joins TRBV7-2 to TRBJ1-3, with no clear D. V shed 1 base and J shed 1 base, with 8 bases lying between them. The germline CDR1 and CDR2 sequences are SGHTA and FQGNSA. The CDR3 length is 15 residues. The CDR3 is CASSLVVTSGNTIYF. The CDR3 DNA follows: TGTGCCAGCAGCTTAGTGGTCACTTCTGGAAACACCATATATTTT.

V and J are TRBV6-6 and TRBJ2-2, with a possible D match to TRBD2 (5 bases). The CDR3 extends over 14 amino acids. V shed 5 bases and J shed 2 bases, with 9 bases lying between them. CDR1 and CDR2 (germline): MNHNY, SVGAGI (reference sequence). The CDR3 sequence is CASSVSGNTGELFF. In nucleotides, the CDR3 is TGTGCCAGCAGTGTAAGCGGTAACACCGGGGAGCTGTTTTTT.

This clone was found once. CDR3 residues: CASSLGGPYNEQFF. The DNA for the CDR3 is TGTGCCAGCAGTTTAGGGGGACCCTACAATGAGCAGTTCTTC. This chain links TRBV27 with TRBJ2-1; D assignment may be TRBD1 or TRBD2 (5 bases each). In germline, CDR1 is MNHEY, CDR2 SMNVEV (reference sequence). V lost 2 bases, J lost 2 bases, and 7 bases lay in between. The CDR3 is 14 amino acids.

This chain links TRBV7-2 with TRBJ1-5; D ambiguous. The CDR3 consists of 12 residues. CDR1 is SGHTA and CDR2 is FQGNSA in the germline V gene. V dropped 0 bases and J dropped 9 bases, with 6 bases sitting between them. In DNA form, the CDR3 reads TGTGCCAGCAGCTTAGCGGGTGGGCCCCAGCATTTT. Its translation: CASSLAGGPQHF.

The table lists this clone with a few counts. In nucleotides, the CDR3 is TGTGCCAGCCAGGTAACGGCAGGGGGTTCTCAGCCCCAGCATTTT. It yields the protein CASQVTAGGSQPQHF. The chain couples TRBV2 to TRBJ1-5; 7 nucleotides agree with TRBD1. Germline values: CDR1 SNHLY, CDR2 FYNNEI. V lost 8 bases, J lost 6 bases, and 13 bases stayed unmatched. This CDR3 region has 15 residues. The full variable domain, in which reference TRBV2 and TRBJ1-5 provide the parts outside the CDR3, is EPEVTQTPSHQVTQMGQEVILRCVPISNHLYFYWYRQILGQKVEFLVSFYNNEISEKSEIFDDQFSVERPDGSNFTLKIRSTKLEDSAMYFCASQVTAGGSQPQHFGDGTRLSIL.

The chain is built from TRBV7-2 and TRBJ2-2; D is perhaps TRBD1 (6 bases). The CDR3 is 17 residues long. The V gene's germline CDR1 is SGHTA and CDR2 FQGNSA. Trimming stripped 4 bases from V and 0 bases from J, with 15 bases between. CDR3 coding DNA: TGTGCCAGCAGCTCAAAAGGCGGACAGTCGAACACCGGGGAGCTGTTTTTT. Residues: CASSSKGGQSNTGELFF.

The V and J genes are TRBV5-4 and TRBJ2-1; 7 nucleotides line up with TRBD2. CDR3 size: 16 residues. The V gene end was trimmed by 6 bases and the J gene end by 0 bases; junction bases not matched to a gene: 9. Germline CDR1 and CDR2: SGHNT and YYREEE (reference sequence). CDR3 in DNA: TGTGCCAGCACCCCCGCGTGGGGGGGCTCCTACAATGAGCAGTTCTTC. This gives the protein CASTPAWGGSYNEQFF.

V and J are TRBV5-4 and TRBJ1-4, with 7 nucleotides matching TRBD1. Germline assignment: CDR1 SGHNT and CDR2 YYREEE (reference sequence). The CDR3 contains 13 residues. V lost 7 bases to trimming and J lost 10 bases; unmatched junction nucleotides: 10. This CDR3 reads CASHDRVVGKLFF. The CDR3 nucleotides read TGTGCCAGCCACGACAGGGTAGTAGGAAAACTGTTTTTT.

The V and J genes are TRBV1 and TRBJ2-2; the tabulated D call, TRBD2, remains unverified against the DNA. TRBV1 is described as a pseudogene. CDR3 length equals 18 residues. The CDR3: CTSSHPRGLAGFHGELFF. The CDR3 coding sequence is TGCACCAGCAGCCACCCCCGAGGACTAGCGGGATTCCACGGGGAGCTGTTTTTT.

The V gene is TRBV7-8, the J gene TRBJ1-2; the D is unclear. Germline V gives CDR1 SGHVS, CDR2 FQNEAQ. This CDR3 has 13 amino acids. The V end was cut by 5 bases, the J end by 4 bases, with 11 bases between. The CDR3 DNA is TGTGCCAGCAGCCCGCGGTTCGGCTATGGCTACACCTTC. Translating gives CASSPRFGYGYTF. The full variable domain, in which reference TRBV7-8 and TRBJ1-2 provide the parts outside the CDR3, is GAGVSQSPRYKVAKRGQDVALRCDPISGHVSLFWYQQALGQGPEFLTYFQNEAQLDKSGLPSDRFFAERPEGSVSTLKIQRTQQEDSAVYLCASSPRFGYGYTFGSGTRLTVV.

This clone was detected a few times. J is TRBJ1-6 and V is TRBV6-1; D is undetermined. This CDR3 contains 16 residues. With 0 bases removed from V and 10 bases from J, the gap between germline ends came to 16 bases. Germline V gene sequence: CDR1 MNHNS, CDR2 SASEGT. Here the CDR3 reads CASSEAEGLGESPLHF. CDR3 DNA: TGTGCCAGCAGTGAAGCGGAGGGCTTAGGTGAATCACCCCTCCACTTT.